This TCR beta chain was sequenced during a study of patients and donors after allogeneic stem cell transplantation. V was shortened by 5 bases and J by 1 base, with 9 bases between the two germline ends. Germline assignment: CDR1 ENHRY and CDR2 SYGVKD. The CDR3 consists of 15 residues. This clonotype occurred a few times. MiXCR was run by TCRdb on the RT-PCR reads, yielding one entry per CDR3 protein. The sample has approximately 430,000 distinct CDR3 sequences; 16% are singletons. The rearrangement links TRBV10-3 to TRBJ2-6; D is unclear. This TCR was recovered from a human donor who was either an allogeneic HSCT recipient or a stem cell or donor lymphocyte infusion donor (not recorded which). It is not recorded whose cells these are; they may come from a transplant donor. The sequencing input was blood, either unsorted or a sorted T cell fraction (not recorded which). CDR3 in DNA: TGTGCCATCAGTTCGACCGGTTCTGGGGCCAACGTCCTGACTTTC. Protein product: CAISSTGSGANVLTF.